This T cell receptor beta chain was captured by sequencing in a study of post-analysis software for immune sequencing data. Study overall: Several disease courses (relapsing-remitting, secondary progressive and progressive-relapsing) of multiple sclerosis were included.

Whole-study results and caveats: Compared with controls, patients had more of roughly five TRBV segments, including TRBV5-6, TRBV5-1 and TRBV20-1.

For this clonotype: Its specificity is not known.

V dropped 6 bases and J dropped 4; count of bases not matched to a gene: 3. Germline V gene sequence: CDR1 SQVTM, CDR2 ANQGSEA. The CDR3 spans 12 residues. Unique-molecular-identifier-tagged TCR beta cDNA libraries were used. Via MiXCR, TCRdb re-called the PCR reads, giving one row per CDR3 protein. The table includes approximately 730,000 distinct CDR3 sequences, 40% to 55% detected once. This sequence originates from a girl aged 10 to 17 with multiple sclerosis. The material sequenced was blood. The rearrangement uses TRBV29-1 and TRBJ2-1, with 7 positions matching TRBD1. In DNA, the CDR3 is TGCAGCGTCCAACAGGGGTACAATGAGCAGTTCTTC. This translates into CSVQQGYNEQFF.